Described below is a single TCR beta chain sequence and its context. Its matching antigen is unknown. The CDR3 covers 16 residues. The germline gives CDR1 LGHDT, CDR2 YNNKEL (reference sequence). The V and J ends lost 8 bases and 0 bases, in that order; junction bases with no gene match: 10. This sample was taken from a study of T-cell reconstitution after alpha-beta-depleted transplantation in children. Study outcomes and limitations: Expanded graft clones numbering several hundred reportedly gave rise to alpha-beta T cells about two months after transplant. For some patients, TCRbeta diversity was high at day 60 because of recipient T cells and thymic progenitors that survived. Hyperexpanded clones declined; after one year, newly produced T cells mostly supplied diversity.

A library of TCRbeta sequences, prepared with unique molecular identifiers, was generated. One entry per CDR3 protein, called by TCRdb with MiXCR from the PCR reads. The sample yields a few hundred thousand distinct CDR3 sequences, over 25% seen once. The sample here was PBMCs, taken before TCRalphabeta/CD19-depleted stem cell transplant. The chain joins TRBV3-1 to TRBJ1-1; 9 nucleotides agree with TRBD1. The clonotype was recovered from a boy under two years old with Wiskott-Aldrich syndrome, due to receive a stem cell transplant. In DNA, the CDR3 is TGTGCCAGCGCGCCCCACAGGGGGCAGGTGAACACTGAAGCTTTCTTT. Translation gives CASAPHRGQVNTEAFF.